The rows below give T cell receptor beta chains drawn from one sample of a study of shared clonotypes between healthy human individuals. Data came from immunoSEQ multiplex PCR; TCRdb stores just in-frame clones and leaves some out. The table records about 1.1 million clones, roughly 80% of them present only once. Sequenced: memory CD4+ T cells from PBMCs. Receptor source: a man in his late teens or twenties in good health. Some clones in this sample may be carry-over from other donors' samples. Both conserved end residues are part of each CDR3. Each record gives: V gene, J gene, CDR3 protein.

TRBV2	TRBJ2-7	CASSERQLQYF
TRBV5-1	TRBJ1-1	CASSSNTEAFF
TRBV7-2	TRBJ2-3	CASSLGVAGGTDTQYF
TRBV5-6	TRBJ2-1	CASSLSHDLGEYSYNEQFF
TRBV18	TRBJ1-1	CASSPPTGEGTEAFF
TRBV28	TRBJ1-1	CASSSPGTANTEAFF
TRBV6-5	TRBJ1-1	CASTSGQGDTEAFF
TRBV28	TRBJ2-1	CASQDRDRDEQFF
TRBV27	TRBJ2-2	CASSSTVTGTGELFF
TRBV4-2	TRBJ2-7	CASSQALAYYEQYF
TRBV29-1	TRBJ2-1	CSAAGTSGSLGEQFF
TRBV7-2	TRBJ2-7	CASSPTGGYEQYF
TRBV28	TRBJ2-5	CASSLGLAGAETQYF
TRBV27	TRBJ1-3	CASSPRQGTNSGNTIYF
TRBV7-9	TRBJ1-2	CASSLGGGQANYGYTF
TRBV27	TRBJ1-2	CASSSRTGAGGYTF
TRBV7-7	TRBJ2-7	CASRPISGYEQYF
TRBV9	TRBJ2-1	CASSAQSSYNEQFF
TRBV6-5	TRBJ2-5	CASSYGTGTGEYF
TRBV28	TRBJ2-7	CASSLVQGSEQYF
TRBV28	TRBJ2-2	CASSLNQGAGTGELFF
TRBV10-1	TRBJ2-1	CASSTGSDEQFF
TRBV28	TRBJ1-3	CASSPRRQEKNTIYF
TRBV18	TRBJ2-5	CASSKGTGGQETQYF
TRBV20-1	TRBJ2-1	CSARGYNEQFF
TRBV18	TRBJ2-7	CASSNGTGVSYEQYF
TRBV18	TRBJ2-7	CASSPMIMVREQYF
TRBV7-2	TRBJ2-7	CASSLMSPVTSAYEQYF
TRBV7-2	TRBJ2-3	CASSLALTAGTDTQYF
TRBV5-4	TRBJ1-5	CASSKDRVGQPQHF
TRBV18	TRBJ2-5	CASSPDSSQETQYF
TRBV7-9	TRBJ2-1	CASSRNRGGSFHEQFF
TRBV9	TRBJ2-3	CASSPELAGGPDTQYF
TRBV2	TRBJ2-5	CASSQDRQETQYF
TRBV29-1	TRBJ2-5	CSVDRGGETQYF
TRBV7-9	TRBJ2-2	CASSLSGKGNTGELFF
TRBV5-1	TRBJ1-1	CASSQWDSFMNTEAFF
TRBV18	TRBJ1-1	CASSPTQNTEAFF
TRBV30	TRBJ2-3	CAWATGKGTDTQYF
TRBV4-1	TRBJ1-6	CASSPESRYNLHF
TRBV7-2	TRBJ1-4	CASSLTGGEGGEKLLF
TRBV18	TRBJ2-7	CASSPRIAGRGPYEQYF
TRBV28	TRBJ2-1	CASTATGGGRNEQFF